The clone carrying this TCR beta chain occurred once. The data belong to a study of cytomegalovirus exposure and HLA in healthy donors. TCRdb's table, derived via immunoSEQ multiplex PCR, lists solely in-frame clones and lacks some. The sample contains 20,000 to 25,000 clones, about 97% of which appear only once. Specimen: PBMCs. This TCR came from a man aged 25-45 years in good health and CMV-seropositive.

CDR3 nucleotide sequence: TGTGCCAGCAACGAGGCGGTCGAATTGGGTGAAGCTTTCTTT. This codes for CASNEAVELGEAFF. This sequence joins TRBV7-9 and TRBJ1-1; no clear D gene. The germline CDR1 and CDR2 sequences are SEHNR and FQNEAQ (reference sequence). Trimming cost V 7 bases and J 7 bases, with 19 bases left between them. The CDR3 contains 14 residues.